This record looks at one T cell receptor (beta chain) sequence and its context. This specimen belongs to a study of T cells expressing NK-cell markers. Overall study context: One of the eight sequenced donors was seronegative, whereas the other seven were HCMV-seropositive.

Following a re-call of the 5' RACE reads, TCRdb has one entry per CDR3 protein and lacks DNA. There are about 440,000 distinct CDR3 sequences in the sample, with 6% to 9.5% held by the top ten. CDR3 size: 15 residues. The germline gives CDR1 SGHTA, CDR2 FQGNSA. The sequencing sample was made of blood T cells: a sorted CD56 or NKG2C T cell subset, CD4+ or CD8+ T cells, or bulk PBMC T cells (not recorded which). This chain joins TRBV7-2 and TRBJ2-3; the TCRdb call, TRBD2, lacks DNA for checking. The TCR originated in a woman aged 18-70 years in good health. The chain's CDR3 is CASSRTSGGWNTQYF.